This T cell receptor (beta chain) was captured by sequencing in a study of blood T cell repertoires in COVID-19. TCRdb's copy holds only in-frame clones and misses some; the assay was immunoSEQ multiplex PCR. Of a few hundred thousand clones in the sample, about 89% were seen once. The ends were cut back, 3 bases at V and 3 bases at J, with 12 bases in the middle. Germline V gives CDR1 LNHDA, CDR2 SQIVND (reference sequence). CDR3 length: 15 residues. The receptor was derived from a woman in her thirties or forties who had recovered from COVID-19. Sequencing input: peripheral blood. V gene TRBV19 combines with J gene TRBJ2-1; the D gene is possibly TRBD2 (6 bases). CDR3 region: CASSMVASVYNEQFF. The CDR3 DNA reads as TGTGCCAGTAGTATGGTGGCTAGCGTCTACAATGAGCAGTTCTTC.